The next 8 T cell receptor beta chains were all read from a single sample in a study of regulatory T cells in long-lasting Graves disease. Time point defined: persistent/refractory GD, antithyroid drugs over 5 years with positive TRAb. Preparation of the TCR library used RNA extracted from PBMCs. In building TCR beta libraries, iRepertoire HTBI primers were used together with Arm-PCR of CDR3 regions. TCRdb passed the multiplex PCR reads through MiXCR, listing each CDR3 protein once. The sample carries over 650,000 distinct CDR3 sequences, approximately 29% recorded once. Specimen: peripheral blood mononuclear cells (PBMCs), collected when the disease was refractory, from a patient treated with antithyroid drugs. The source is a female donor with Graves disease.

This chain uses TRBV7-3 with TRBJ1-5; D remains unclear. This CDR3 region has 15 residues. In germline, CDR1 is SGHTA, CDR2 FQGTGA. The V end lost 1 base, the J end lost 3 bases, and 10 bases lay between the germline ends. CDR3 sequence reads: CASSLSSGDNQPQHF. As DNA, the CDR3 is TGTGCCAGCAGCTTAAGTAGCGGGGACAATCAGCCCCAGCATTTT.

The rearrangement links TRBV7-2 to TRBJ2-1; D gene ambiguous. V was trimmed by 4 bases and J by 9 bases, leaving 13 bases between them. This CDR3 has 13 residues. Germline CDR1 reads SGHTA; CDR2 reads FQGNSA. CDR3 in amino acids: CASSSSPGSEQFF. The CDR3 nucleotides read TGTGCCAGCAGCTCCTCACCAGGCTCTGAGCAGTTCTTC.

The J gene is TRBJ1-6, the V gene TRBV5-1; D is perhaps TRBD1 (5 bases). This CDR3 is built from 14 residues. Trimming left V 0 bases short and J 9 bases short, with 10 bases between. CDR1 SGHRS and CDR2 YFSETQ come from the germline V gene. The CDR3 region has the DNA TGCGCCAGCAGCTTGGGGACACAAAGTTCACCCCTCCACTTT. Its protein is CASSLGTQSSPLHF.

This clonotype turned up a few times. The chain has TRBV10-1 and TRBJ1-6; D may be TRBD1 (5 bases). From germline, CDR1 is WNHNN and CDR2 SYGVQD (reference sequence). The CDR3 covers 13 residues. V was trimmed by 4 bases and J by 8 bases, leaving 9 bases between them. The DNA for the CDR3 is TGCGCCAGCAGTGGAGGGGCGGATTCACCCCTCCACTTT. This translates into CASSGGADSPLHF.

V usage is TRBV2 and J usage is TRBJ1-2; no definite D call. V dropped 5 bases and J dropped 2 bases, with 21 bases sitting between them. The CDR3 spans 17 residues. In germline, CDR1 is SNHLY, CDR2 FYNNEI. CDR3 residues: CASSYTSIEAANYGYTF. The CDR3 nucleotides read TGTGCCAGCAGTTACACGTCTATCGAGGCAGCCAACTATGGCTACACCTTC.

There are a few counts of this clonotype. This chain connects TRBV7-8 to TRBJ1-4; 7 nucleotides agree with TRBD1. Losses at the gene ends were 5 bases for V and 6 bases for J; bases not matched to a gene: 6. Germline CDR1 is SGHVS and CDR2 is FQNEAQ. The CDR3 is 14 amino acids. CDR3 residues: CASSIGTVDEKLFF. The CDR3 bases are TGTGCCAGCAGCATAGGGACAGTAGATGAAAAACTGTTTTTT.

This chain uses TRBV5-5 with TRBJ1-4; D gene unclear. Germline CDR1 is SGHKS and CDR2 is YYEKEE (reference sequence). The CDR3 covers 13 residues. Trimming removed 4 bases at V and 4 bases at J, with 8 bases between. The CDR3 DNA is TGTGCCAGCAGCGGACTGATTAATGAAAAACTGTTTTTT. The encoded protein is CASSGLINEKLFF.

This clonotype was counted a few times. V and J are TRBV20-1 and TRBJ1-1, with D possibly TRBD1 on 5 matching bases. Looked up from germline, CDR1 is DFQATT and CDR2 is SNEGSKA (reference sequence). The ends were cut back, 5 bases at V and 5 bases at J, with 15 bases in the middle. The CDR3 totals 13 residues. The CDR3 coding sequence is TGCAGTGCTCTCTCAAACGGGGGTACTGAAGCTTTCTTT. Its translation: CSALSNGGTEAFF.